Here is one TCR beta chain with its context. The antigen is unknown. For the second PCR, which ran for about 6 to 12 cycles, a sample-barcoded 5' primer and a J-beta primer mix were used. TCRdb recomputed calls from the 5' RACE reads with MiXCR, one row per CDR3 protein. Among some 1.6 million distinct CDR3 sequences listed, roughly 30% were seen once. This record belongs to a study of blood T cells in healthy people across ages. Study outcomes and limitations: Unsorted PBMC material precluded a definitive naive versus antigen-experienced comparison.

The sample was blood. This clonotype originated in a woman aged 25 to 39 in good health.

The CDR3 nucleotides read TGTGCCAGCGGCCCGGGACTAGCCAACGAGCAGTACTTC. Translation gives CASGPGLANEQYF. The V and J genes are TRBV27 and TRBJ2-7, with 9 bases lining up with TRBD2. The CDR3 covers 13 residues. In germline, CDR1 is MNHEY, CDR2 SMNVEV (reference sequence). V was clipped by 8 bases and J by 5 bases; unmatched bases: 7.